This T cell receptor (beta chain) appears in the sequencing data of a study of shared clonotypes between healthy human individuals. This CDR3 contains 15 residues. The V and J ends lost 3 bases and 4 bases, in that order; junction bases with no gene match: 2. In germline, CDR1 is LGHNA, CDR2 YSLEER. Researchers ran the assay at a deep level. Clones were sequenced by immunoSEQ multiplex PCR, and TCRdb holds only the in-frame ones, with some missing. The sample holds some 470,000 clones, less than 80% seen once. The source is a middle-aged woman in good health. Some clones in this sample may be carry-over from other donors' samples. Sequencing used PBMCs. The J gene is TRBJ2-1, the V gene TRBV4-3; 11 nucleotides match TRBD2. CDR3 DNA sequence: TGCGCCAGCAGCCAGGGGACTAGCGGTTACAATGAGCAGTTCTTC. Translation: CASSQGTSGYNEQFF.